What follows is one T cell receptor (beta chain) and its context. Its target is not known. The source of the sample is a study of shared clonotypes between healthy human individuals. On the study more broadly: CD8 memory received one plate per donor, CD8 naive two, CD4 memory three and CD4 naive three.

CD45RA+ naive and CD45RA-negative memory subsets were separated from CD4+ cells. Germline CDR1 is LNHDA and CDR2 is SQIVND (reference sequence). Trimming shortened V by 5 bases and J by 4 bases, and 20 bases separated the two germline ends. The CDR3 covers 16 residues. This table comes from immunoSEQ multiplex PCR, and its TCRdb copy is limited to in-frame clones, with some not included. In the table there are about 2 million clones, roughly 94% of which are singletons. Regarding the study as a whole: Clonotype sharing across several donors was observed for around 4.5% of naive CD4 clonotypes.

The material sequenced was naive CD4+ T cells sorted from blood. Subset: CD45RA+ positively selected. The TCR originated in a man in his late teens or twenties in good health. V gene TRBV19 combines with J gene TRBJ1-2, with D tentatively TRBD1 (6 bases). The chain's CDR3 is CASSPPGQRAFYGYTF. The CDR3 DNA reads as TGTGCCAGTAGTCCCCCAGGACAGAGGGCCTTCTATGGCTACACCTTC. The whole variable domain, remainder taken from reference TRBV19 and TRBJ1-2, is DGGITQSPKYLFRKEGQNVTLSCEQNLNHDAMYWYRQDPGQGLRLIYYSQIVNDFQKGDIAEGYSVSREKKESFPLTVTSAQKNPTAFYLCASSPPGQRAFYGYTFGSGTRLTVV.